This T cell receptor beta chain was captured in a study of shared clonotypes between healthy human individuals (dated by TCRdb to 2018 to 2021). Notes on the research overall: The cohort comprised a couple of women and a few men aged 18 to 49 years. For each donor, CD4 naive and CD4 memory were each given three plates, CD8 naive was given two plates, and CD8 memory was given one plate. To estimate repertoire size and how much clonotypes are shared between individuals, the study performed deep sequencing of blood TCR repertoires from roughly five healthy adults. Libraries were prepared and TCR repertoires were sequenced by different laboratories using diverse techniques, in order to increase sequencing depth and limit assay-specific biases. Per donor, leukapheresis produced somewhere between about 0.9 and 9.5 billion PBMCs. General conclusions and limits of the study: Based on pairwise subsampling, the degree of clonotype sharing among donors was expected to be affected by sequencing depth. Because the study included only a small number of donors, the genetic and exposure-history diversity represented was limited. Larger estimated clonotype richness was generally found for naive subsets than for memory subsets. Higher generation probabilities were observed for clonotypes shared by all four sorted-subset donors than for non-shared clonotypes. Even with the large sequencing depth, rarefaction of the sorted-subset datasets indicated that sequencing was incomplete. Sharing across several donors was observed for about 5% of naive CD4, about 3.2% of naive CD8, over 2% of memory CD4, and roughly 0.4% of memory CD8 clonotypes. Sampling was restricted to blood, and TCR repertoires in tissues likely differ from the TCR repertoires found in blood.

TCR CDR3 regions were amplified from genomic DNA by multiplex PCR using the deep immunoSEQ assay. For each cell subset, the extracted genomic DNA was distributed evenly across all wells of several immunoSEQ 96-well plates, and each plate served as one replicate. For sorted subsets, approximately 190 ng of genomic DNA, equivalent to tens of thousands of T cell genomes, went into each replicate PCR. Purified libraries were quantified with a Qubit 3.0 fluorometer, sized on a Bioanalyzer 2100, and re-quantified with the KAPA Library Quantification kit. A separate single-read 150-cycle Illumina NextSeq 550 flow cell was used to sequence each immunoSEQ 96-well plate. Turning to the authors' computational methods: Because the immunoSEQ output held only junctional sequences and lacked quality scores, the filtering could not match the filtering applied to full-length reads. To assign V/J genes and CDR3, sequences were annotated against IMGT germline references using PyIR, a Python wrapper for IgBLAST v1.9. Reads were removed for weak V/J assignments (E-value above 1e-6), missing CDR3, stop codons, out-of-frame junctions, or ambiguous translated residues. V3J clonotypes were defined as sequences sharing the same inferred V gene, J gene, and CDR3 amino acid sequence. Percentage overlap between repertoires was computed as shared unique clonotypes divided by the size of the smaller repertoire. Repertoire richness was assessed with RTK rarefaction, the Chao1 estimator, and Recon v2.1 estimates of unobserved clonotypes. For all TCRbeta clonotypes obtained by the gDNA method from four donors, generation probabilities were computed with OLGA. This immuneACCESS table, as held by TCRdb, lists in-frame sequences with V and J called but not all clones. Of the missing ones, under half trace to an unresolved V gene in checked studies; the others have no known cause. The DNA gave D and trimming, while V, J and clone size come from that table. For this sample there are about 700,000 clones; 92% appear just once. The ten top clones hold about a quarter of the sample.

CD8 naive samples were obtained by positive selection for CCR7 among CD45RO-negative cells, yielding a CD45RA+CCR7+ population from which TemRA cells were excluded. Donors were healthy HIV-negative adults with no recently reported acute infections or vaccinations. Every donor was a Caucasian adult living in Nashville, Tennessee, USA. Blood was obtained by leukapheresis, after which PBMCs were separated by Ficoll-Histopaque density gradient centrifugation and cryopreserved in liquid nitrogen vapor phase. Analytical flow cytometry was used to check the purity and quantity of every magnetically sorted T cell population. Genomic DNA was isolated from every sorted fraction and measured by UV absorbance on a Nanodrop 2000c. Inclusive of the bounding cysteine and phenylalanine, the CDR3 is 13 residues long. Only the CDR3 portion is preserved as DNA: 39 bases, with reading frame beginning at the first base. CDR1 and CDR2 were assigned from the germline V gene as SGHDN and FVKESK. V gives up 0 bases and J gives up 4 bases, and the segment between their germline ends measures 6 bases.

Worth noting for this clone: Its antigen is unknown. Base quality data are lacking; no much larger clone is found one base away.

This TCR derives from a man between 25 and 39 years old in good health. Specimen: naive CD8+ T cells sorted from blood. What the cell subset or site label conveys for this sample: CD45RA+CCR7+. Recombination linked TRBV14 to TRBJ1-2; the D gene remains uncertain. CDR3 reads: CASSQEPSYGYTF. The DNA sequence is TGTGCCAGCAGCCAAGAACCAAGCTATGGCTACACCTTC.